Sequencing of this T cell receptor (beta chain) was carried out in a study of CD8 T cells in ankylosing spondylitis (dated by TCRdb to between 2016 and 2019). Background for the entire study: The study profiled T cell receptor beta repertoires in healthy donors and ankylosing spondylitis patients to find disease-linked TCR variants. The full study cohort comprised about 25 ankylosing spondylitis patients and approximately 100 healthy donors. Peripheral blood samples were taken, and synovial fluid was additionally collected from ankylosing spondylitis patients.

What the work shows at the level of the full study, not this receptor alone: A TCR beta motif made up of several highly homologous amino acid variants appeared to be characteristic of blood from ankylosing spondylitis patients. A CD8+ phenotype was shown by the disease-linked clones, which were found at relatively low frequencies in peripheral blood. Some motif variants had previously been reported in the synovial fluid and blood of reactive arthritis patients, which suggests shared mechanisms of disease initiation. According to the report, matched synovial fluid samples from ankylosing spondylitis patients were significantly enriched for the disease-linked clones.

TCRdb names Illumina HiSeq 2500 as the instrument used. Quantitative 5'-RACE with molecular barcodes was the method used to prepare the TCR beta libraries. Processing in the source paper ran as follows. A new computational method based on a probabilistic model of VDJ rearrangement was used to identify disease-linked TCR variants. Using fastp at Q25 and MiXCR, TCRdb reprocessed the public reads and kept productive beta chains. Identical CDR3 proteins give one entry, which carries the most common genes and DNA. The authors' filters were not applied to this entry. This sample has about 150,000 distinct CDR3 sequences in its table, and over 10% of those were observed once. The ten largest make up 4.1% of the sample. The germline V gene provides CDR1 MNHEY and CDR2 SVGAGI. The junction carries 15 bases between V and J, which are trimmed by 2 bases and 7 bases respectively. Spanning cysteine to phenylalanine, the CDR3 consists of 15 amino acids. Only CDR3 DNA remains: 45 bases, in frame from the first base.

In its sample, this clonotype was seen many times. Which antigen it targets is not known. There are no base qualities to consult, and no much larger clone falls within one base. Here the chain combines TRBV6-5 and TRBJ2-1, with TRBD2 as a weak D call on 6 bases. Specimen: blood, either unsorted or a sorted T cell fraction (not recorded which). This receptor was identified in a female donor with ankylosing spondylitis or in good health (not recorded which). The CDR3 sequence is CASSYRAGLTNEQFF. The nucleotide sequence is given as TGTGCCAGCAGTTACCGTGCGGGATTGACTAATGAGCAGTTCTTC.